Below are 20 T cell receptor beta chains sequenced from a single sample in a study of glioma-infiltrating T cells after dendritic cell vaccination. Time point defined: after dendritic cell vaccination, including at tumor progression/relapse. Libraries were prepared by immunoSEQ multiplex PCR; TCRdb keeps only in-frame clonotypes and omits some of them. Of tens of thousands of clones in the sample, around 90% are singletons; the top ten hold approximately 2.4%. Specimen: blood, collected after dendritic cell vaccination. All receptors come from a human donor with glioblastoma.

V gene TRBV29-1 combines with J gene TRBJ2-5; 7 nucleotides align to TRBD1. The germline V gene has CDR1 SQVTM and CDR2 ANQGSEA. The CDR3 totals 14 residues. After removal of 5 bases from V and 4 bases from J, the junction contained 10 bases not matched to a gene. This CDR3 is CSVIGGSLGETQYF. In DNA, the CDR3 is TGCAGCGTTATAGGGGGCAGTCTGGGAGAGACCCAGTACTTC.

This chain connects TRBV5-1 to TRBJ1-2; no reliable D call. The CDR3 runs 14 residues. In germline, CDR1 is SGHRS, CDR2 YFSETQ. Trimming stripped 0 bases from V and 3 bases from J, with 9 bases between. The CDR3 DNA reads TGCGCCAGCAGCTTGGAATCCTCCCACTATGGCTACACCTTC. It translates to CASSLESSHYGYTF.

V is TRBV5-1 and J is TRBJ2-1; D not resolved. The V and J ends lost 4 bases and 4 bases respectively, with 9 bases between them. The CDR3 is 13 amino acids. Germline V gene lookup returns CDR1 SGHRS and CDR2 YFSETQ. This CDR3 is CASSPTGYNEQFF. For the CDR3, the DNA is TGCGCCAGCAGCCCTACCGGTTACAATGAGCAGTTCTTC.

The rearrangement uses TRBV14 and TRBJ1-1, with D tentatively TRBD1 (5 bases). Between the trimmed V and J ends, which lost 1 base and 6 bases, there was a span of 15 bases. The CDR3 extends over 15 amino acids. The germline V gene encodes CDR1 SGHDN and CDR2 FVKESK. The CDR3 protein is CASSQAVLDTSEAFF. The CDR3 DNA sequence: TGTGCCAGCAGCCAAGCTGTGTTGGACACCTCTGAAGCTTTCTTT. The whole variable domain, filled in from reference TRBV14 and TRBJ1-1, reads EAGVTQFPSHSVIEKGQTVTLRCDPISGHDNLYWYRRVMGKEIKFLLHFVKESKQDESGMPNNRFLAERTGGTYSTLKVQPAELEDSGVYFCASSQAVLDTSEAFFGQGTRLTVV.

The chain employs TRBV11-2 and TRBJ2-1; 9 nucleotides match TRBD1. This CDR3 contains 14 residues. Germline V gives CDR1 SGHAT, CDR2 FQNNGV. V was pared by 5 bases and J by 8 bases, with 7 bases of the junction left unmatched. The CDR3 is CASSHGTGGYEQFF. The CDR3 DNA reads TGTGCCAGCAGCCACGGTACAGGGGGCTATGAGCAGTTCTTC.

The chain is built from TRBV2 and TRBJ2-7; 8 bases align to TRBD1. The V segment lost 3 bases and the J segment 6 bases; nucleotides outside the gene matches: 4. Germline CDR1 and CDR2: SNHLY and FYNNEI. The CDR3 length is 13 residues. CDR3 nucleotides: TGTGCCAGCAGTGACGGCAGGGGGCTCGAGCAGTACTTC. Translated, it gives CASSDGRGLEQYF.

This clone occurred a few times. CDR3 sequence: CASSKGGYQPQHF. For the CDR3, the DNA is TGTGCCAGCAGTAAAGGGGGCTACCAGCCCCAGCATTTT. V gene TRBV5-8 combines with J gene TRBJ1-5; TRBD1 matches at 7 bases. V dropped 5 bases and J dropped 7; count of bases not matched to a gene: 6. Germline values: CDR1 SGHTS, CDR2 YDEGEE. The CDR3 is 13 residues long.

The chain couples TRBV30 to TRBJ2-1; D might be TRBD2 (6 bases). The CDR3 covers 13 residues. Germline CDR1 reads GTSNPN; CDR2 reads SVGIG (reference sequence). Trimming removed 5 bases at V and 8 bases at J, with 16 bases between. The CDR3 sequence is CAWETRLGDEQFF. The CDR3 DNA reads TGTGCCTGGGAGACTCGACTAGGCGATGAGCAGTTCTTC.

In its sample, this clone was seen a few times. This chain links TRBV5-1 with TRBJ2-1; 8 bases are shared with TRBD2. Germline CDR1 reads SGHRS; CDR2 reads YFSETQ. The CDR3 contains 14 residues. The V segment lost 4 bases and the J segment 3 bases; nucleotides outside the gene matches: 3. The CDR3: CASSAGGGYNEQFF. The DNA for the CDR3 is TGCGCCAGCAGCGCCGGGGGGGGCTACAATGAGCAGTTCTTC.

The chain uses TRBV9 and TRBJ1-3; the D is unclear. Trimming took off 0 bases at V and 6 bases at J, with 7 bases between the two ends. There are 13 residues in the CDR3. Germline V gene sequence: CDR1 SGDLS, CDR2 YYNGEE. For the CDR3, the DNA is TGTGCCAGCAGCGTAGTTACATTAAACACCATATATTTT. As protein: CASSVVTLNTIYF.

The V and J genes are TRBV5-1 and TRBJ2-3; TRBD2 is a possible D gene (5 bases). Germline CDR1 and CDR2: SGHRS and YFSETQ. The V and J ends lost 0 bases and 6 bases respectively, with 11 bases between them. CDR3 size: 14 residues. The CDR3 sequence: CASSLVEGGDTQYF. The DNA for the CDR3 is TGCGCCAGCAGCTTGGTTGAGGGTGGGGATACGCAGTATTTT.

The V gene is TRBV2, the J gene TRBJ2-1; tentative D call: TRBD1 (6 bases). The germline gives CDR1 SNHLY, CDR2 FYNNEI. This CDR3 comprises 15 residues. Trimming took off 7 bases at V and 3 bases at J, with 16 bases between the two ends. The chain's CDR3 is CASNPQGNFYNEQFF. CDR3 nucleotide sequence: TGTGCCAGCAACCCGCAGGGGAATTTCTACAATGAGCAGTTCTTC.

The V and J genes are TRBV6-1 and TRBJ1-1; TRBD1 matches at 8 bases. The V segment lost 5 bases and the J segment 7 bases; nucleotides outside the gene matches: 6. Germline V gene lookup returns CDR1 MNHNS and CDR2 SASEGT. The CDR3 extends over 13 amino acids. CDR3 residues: CASSLDRESEAFF. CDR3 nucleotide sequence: TGTGCCAGCAGTCTGGACAGGGAGAGTGAAGCTTTCTTT.

The CDR3 sequence is CATIQGQPQHF. The DNA of the CDR3 is TGTGCCACCATACAGGGCCAGCCCCAGCATTTT. The chain combines TRBV6-1 with TRBJ1-5; possibly TRBD1 for D (6 bases). CDR3 size: 11 residues. CDR1 and CDR2 from the germline V gene are MNHNS and SASEGT. V lost 10 bases to trimming and J lost 7 bases, with 11 bases between them.

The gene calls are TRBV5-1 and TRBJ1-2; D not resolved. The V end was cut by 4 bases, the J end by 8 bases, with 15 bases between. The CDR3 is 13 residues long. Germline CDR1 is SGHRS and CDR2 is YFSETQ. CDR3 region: CASSPPGVEGYTF. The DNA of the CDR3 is TGCGCCAGCAGCCCCCCCGGGGTAGAGGGCTACACCTTC.

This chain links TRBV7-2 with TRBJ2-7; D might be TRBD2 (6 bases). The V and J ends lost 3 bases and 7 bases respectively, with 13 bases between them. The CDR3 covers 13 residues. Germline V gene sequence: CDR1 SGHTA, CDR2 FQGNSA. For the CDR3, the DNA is TGTGCCAGCAGCTTCACCTCGGAGGGGGAGCAGTACTTC. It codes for CASSFTSEGEQYF.

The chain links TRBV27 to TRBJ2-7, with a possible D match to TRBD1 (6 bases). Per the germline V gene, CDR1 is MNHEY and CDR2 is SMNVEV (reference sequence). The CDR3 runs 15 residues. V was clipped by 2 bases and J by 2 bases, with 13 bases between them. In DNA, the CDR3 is TGTGCCAGCAGTTTAATTAGCGACAGGCCCTACGAGCAGTACTTC. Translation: CASSLISDRPYEQYF.

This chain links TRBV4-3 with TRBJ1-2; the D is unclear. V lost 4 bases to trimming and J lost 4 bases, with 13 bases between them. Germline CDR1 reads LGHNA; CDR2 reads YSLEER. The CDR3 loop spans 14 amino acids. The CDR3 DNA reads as TGCGCCAGCAGCCCCGATGGCGGGATCTATGGCTACACCTTC. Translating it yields CASSPDGGIYGYTF.

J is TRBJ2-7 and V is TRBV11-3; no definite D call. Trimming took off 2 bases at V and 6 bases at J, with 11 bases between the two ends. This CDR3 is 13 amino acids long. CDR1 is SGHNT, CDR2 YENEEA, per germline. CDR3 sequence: CASSLPPGFEQYF. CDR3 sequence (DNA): TGTGCCAGCAGCTTACCCCCCGGTTTCGAGCAGTACTTC.

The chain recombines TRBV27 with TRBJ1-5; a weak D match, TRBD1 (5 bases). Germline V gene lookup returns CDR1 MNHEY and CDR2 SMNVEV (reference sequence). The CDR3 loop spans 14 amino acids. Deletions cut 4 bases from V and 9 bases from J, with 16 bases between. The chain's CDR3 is CASSSTGDRRPQHF. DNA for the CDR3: TGTGCCAGCAGTTCTACGGGGGACCGCCGGCCCCAGCATTTT.